This TCR beta chain was identified in a study of CD8+CD57+ T cells in acquired aplastic anemia. Template material for TCR beta VDJ and CDR3 profiling consisted of genomic DNA. Using its own MiXCR run on the reads, TCRdb lists one record per CDR3 protein. The sample holds around 120,000 distinct CDR3 sequences, approximately 40% seen once. The authors sequenced patients whose flow cytometry had shown CD8+CD57+ cell expansion. Details on this clonotype: Antigen: not known. A read error may be the cause here, since a much bigger clone is one base away. This CDR3 is missing its conserved last phenylalanine or tryptophan, likely due to a read error.

General study points: Around 27 sequences, all CD8+ CDR3, were shared between patients and controls.

The clonotype comes from a human donor with aplastic anemia. Sequenced sample: sorted CD4+, CD8+, or CD8+CD57+ T cells (not recorded which) from PBMCs.

The CDR3: CASSIEDRESEKLFS. The DNA for the CDR3 is TGCGCCAGCAGCATCGAGGACAGGGAAAGTGAAAAACTGTTTTCT. The chain is built from TRBV5-1 and TRBJ1-4; TRBD1 agrees at 8 bases. Germline values: CDR1 SGHRS, CDR2 YFSETQ. J lost 7 bases, V lost 4 bases, and 9 bases had no gene match. The CDR3 spans 15 residues.